This TCR beta chain was recorded in a study of blood T cell repertoires in COVID-19 (dated by TCRdb to about 2020). Study-wide context: Samples from collaborators originated in the United States, Italy and Spain and spanned both the acute and convalescent phases of COVID-19. Samples were obtained from the ongoing ImmuneRACE study (first 160 participants) and from about 1,300 subjects provided by 6 global collaborators. The material from the prospective study consisted of cDNA or gDNA derived from T cells, B-cell-depleted T cells, or PBMCs. The repertoires were released in a freely available public database intended as a resource for research on the immune response to SARS-CoV-2. Where HLA class I and class II types were available, the types were taken from metadata supplied by the sample provider, not from assay-based typing. A de-identified subject ID, COVID-19 status, age in years and sex were almost always included in the sample metadata. Deeply sampled blood TCRbeta repertoires from subjects exposed to, actively infected with, or recovered from COVID-19 were included in the dataset. Summary of the overall study and its limitations: The quantity of clinical and demographic metadata differed by source and by participant and was supplied without curation.

V and J are truncated by 4 bases and 1 base respectively, leaving an intervening sequence of 20 bases. There are 17 amino acids in the CDR3, from cysteine to phenylalanine inclusive. Only the CDR3 portion is preserved as DNA: 51 bases, with reading frame beginning at the first base. CDR1 and CDR2, per the germline V gene, are SGHRS and YFSETQ. Collaborating institutions collected whole blood in K2EDTA tubes following their own protocols. For TCRbeta analysis, collaborators shipped samples as frozen whole blood, isolated PBMCs, or DNA extracted from either of those sample types. This clone was seen a handful of times. Its antigen target is currently unknown. Qualities for individual bases were not recorded, and no much larger clone is one base off. The immunoSEQ Assay, a bias-controlled multiplex PCR, was used to amplify TCRbeta CDR3 regions from genomic DNA. As for the authors' bioinformatics: Within the assay, amplification of reference gene primers was used to estimate how many nucleated cells each sample contained. Sequence reads were collapsed and filtered to measure the absolute abundance of every unique TCRbeta CDR3 rearrangement. For each sample, productive Simpson clonality was calculated as the square root of Simpson's diversity index over productive rearrangements. What TCRdb holds here is the immuneACCESS table cut down to in-frame rearrangements. Part of the clones is not present; checked against another copy, under half of the missing clones reflect an unresolved V gene, and the others are unexplained. That table supplies the V and J calls and clone size; D and trimming were determined from the DNA. Across this sample there are around 88,000 clones, with more than 85% seen only once. The ten most abundant clones make up approximately 1.7% of the sample.

The rearrangement combines TRBV5-1 with TRBJ1-1, with a weak D call of TRBD1 (5 bases match). The specimen sequenced was peripheral blood. This TCR was recovered from a man between 60 and 70 years old with acute or convalescent COVID-19. The CDR3 reads CASSPMGGVQGNTEAFF. The bases read TGCGCCAGCAGCCCCATGGGGGGGGTCCAGGGGAACACTGAAGCTTTCTTT.